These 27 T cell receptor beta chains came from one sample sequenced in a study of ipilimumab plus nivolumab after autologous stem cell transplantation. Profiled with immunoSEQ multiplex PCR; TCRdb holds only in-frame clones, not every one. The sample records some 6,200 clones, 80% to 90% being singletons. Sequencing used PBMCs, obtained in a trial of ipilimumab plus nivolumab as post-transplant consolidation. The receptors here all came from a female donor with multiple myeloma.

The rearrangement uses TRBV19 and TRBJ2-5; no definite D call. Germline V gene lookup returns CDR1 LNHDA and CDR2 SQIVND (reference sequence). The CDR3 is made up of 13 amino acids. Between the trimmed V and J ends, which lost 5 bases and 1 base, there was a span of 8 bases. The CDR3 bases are TGTGCCAGTAGTCCGCAGAGCCAAGAGACCCAGTACTTC. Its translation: CASSPQSQETQYF.

The DNA of the CDR3 is TGTGCCAGCAAATCGGGAGGGGGCACAGATACGCAGTATTTT. Its protein product is CASKSGGGTDTQYF. The rearrangement uses TRBV28 and TRBJ2-3; 8 bases are shared with TRBD2. The CDR3 covers 14 residues. V was clipped by 7 bases and J by 1 base; unmatched bases: 4. Germline CDR1 and CDR2: MDHEN and SYDVKM.

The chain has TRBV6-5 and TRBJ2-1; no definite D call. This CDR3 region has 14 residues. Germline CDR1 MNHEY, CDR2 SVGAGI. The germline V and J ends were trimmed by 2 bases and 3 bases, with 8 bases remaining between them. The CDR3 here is CASSYGQDYNEQFF. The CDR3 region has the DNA TGTGCCAGCAGTTACGGGCAGGACTACAATGAGCAGTTCTTC.

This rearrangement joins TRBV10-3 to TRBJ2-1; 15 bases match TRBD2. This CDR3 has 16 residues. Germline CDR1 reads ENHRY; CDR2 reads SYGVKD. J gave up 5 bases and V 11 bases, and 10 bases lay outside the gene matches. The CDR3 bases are TGTGCCCTTTCATTGGGACTAGCGGGAGGTGACAATGAGCAGTTCTTC. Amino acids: CALSLGLAGGDNEQFF.

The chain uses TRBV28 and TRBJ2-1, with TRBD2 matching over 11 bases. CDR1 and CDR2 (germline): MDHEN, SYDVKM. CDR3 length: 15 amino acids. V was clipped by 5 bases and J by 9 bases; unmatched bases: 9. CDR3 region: CASSVAGGPLFEQFF. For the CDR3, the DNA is TGTGCCAGCAGTGTAGCGGGAGGGCCCTTATTTGAGCAGTTCTTC.

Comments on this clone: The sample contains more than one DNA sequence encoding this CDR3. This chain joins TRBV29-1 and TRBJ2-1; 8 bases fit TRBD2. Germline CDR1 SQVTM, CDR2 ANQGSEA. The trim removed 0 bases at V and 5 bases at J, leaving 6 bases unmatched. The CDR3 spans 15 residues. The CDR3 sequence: CSVEELAAYHNEQFF. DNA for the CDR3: TGCAGCGTTGAAGAACTAGCGGCGTACCACAATGAGCAGTTCTTC.

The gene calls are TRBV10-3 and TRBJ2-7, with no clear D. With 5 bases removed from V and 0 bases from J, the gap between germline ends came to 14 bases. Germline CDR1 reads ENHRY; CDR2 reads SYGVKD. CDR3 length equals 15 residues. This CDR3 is CAISKPGPSSYEQYF. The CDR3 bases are TGTGCCATCAGTAAACCGGGCCCCAGCTCCTACGAGCAGTACTTC.

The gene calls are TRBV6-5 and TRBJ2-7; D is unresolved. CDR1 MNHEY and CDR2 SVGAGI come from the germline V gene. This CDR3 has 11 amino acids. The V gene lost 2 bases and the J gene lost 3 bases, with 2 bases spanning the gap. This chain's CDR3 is CASSYNYEQYF. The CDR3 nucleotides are TGTGCCAGCAGTTACAACTACGAGCAGTACTTC.

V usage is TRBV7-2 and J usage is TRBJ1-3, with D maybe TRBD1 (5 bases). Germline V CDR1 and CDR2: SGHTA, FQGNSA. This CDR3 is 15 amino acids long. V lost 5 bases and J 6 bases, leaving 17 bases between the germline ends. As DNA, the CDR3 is TGTGCCAGCAGCCCCCCCCTCGGGACGGAAAACACCATATATTTT. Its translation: CASSPPLGTENTIYF.

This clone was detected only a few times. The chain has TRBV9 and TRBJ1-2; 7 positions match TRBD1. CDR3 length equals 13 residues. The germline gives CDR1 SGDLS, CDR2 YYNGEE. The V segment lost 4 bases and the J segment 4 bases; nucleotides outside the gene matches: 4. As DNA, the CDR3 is TGTGCCAGCAGCCGAGGACAGGCCTATGGCTACACCTTC. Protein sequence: CASSRGQAYGYTF.

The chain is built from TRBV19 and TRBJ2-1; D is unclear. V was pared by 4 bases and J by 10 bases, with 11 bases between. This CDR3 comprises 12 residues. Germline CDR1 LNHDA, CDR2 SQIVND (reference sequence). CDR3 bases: TGTGCCAGTAGTACGCCGCCTGGGGAGCAGTTCTTC. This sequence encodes CASSTPPGEQFF.

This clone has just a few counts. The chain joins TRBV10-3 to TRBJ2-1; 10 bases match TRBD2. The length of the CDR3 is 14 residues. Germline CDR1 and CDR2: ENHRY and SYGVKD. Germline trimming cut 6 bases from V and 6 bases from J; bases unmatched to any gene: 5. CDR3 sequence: CAIRLAGEVNEQFF. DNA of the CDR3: TGTGCCATCAGGCTAGCGGGGGAAGTCAATGAGCAGTTCTTC.

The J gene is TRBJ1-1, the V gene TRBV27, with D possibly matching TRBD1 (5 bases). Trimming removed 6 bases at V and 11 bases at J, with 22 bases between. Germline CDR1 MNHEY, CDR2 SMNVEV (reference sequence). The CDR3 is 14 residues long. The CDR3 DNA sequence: TGTGCCAGCAGGCAGACAGACAGTCGAAGTTCGGCTTTCTTT. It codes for CASRQTDSRSSAFF.

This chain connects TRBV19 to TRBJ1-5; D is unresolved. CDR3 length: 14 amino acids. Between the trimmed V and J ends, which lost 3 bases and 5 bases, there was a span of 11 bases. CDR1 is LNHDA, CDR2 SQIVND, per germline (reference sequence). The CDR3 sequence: CASSIGSGYQPQHF. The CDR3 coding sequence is TGTGCCAGTAGTATTGGGTCCGGGTATCAGCCCCAGCATTTT.

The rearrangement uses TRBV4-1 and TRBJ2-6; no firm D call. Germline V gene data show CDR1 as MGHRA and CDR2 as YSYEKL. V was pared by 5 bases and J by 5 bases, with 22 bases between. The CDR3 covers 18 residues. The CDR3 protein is CASSSLREPQSRANVLTF. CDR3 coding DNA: TGCGCCAGCAGCTCGTTGCGAGAACCACAAAGTCGGGCCAACGTCCTGACTTTC.

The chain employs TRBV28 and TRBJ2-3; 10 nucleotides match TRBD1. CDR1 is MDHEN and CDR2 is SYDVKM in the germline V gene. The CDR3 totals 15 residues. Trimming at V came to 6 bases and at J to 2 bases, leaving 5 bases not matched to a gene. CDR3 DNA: TGTGCCAGCAGCTGGGGGACAGGGGTCACAGATACGCAGTATTTT. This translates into CASSWGTGVTDTQYF.

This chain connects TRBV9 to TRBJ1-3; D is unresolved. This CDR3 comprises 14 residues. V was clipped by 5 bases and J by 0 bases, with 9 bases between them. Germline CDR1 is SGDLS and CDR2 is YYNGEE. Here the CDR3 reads CASSYSSSGNTIYF. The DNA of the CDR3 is TGTGCCAGCAGTTATTCTTCCTCTGGAAACACCATATATTTT.

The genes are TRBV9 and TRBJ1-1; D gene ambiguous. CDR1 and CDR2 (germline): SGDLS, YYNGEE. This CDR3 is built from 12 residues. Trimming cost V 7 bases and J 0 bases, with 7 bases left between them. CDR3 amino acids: CASGRMNTEAFF. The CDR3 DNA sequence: TGTGCCAGCGGTCGGATGAACACTGAAGCTTTCTTT. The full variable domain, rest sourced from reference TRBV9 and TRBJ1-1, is DSGVTQTPKHLITATGQRVTLRCSPRSGDLSVYWYQQSLDQGLQFLIQYYNGEERAKGNILERFSAQQFPDLHSELNLSSLELGDSALYFCASGRMNTEAFFGQGTRLTVV.

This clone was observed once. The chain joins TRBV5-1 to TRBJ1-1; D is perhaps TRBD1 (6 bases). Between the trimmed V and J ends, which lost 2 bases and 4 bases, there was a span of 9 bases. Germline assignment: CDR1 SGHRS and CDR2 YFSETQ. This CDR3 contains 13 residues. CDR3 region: CASSLGQITEAFF. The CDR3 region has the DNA TGCGCCAGCAGCTTAGGACAGATCACTGAAGCTTTCTTT.

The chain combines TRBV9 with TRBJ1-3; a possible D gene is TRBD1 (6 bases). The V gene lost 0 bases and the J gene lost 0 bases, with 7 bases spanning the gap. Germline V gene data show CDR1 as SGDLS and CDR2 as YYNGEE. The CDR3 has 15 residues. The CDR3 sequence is CASSVEQGSGNTIYF. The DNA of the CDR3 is TGTGCCAGCAGCGTAGAACAGGGCTCTGGAAACACCATATATTTT.

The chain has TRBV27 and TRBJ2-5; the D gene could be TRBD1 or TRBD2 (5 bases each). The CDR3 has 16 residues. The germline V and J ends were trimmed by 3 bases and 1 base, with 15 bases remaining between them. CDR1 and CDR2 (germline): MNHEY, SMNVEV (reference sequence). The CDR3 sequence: CASSLWWGSPQETQYF. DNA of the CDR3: TGTGCCAGCAGTTTGTGGTGGGGGTCCCCCCAAGAGACCCAGTACTTC.

The CDR3 loop reads CASSSGQGGNQPQHF. CDR3 coding DNA: TGTGCCAGCAGTTCGGGGCAGGGTGGCAATCAGCCCCAGCATTTT. The chain combines TRBV28 with TRBJ1-5, with D perhaps matching TRBD1 (5 bases). Germline values: CDR1 MDHEN, CDR2 SYDVKM. The CDR3 covers 15 residues. Between the trimmed V and J ends, which lost 4 bases and 2 bases, there was a span of 12 bases.

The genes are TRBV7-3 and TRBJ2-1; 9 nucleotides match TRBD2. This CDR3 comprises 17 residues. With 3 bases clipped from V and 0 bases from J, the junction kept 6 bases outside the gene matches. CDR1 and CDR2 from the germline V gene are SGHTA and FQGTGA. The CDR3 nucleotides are TGTGCCAGCAGCTTGACTAGCGGAGCCAGCTCCTACAATGAGCAGTTCTTC. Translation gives CASSLTSGASSYNEQFF.

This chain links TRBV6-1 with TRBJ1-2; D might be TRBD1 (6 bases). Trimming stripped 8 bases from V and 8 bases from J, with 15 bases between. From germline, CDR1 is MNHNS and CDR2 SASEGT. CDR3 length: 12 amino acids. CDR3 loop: CASQPFQGGYTF. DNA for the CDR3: TGTGCCAGCCAGCCCTTTCAGGGGGGCTACACCTTC.

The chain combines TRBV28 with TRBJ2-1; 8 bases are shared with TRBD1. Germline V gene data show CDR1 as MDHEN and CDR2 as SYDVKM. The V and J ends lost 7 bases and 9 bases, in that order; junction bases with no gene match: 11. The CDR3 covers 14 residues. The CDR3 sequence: CASMGQGAEIEQFF. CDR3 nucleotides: TGTGCCAGCATGGGCCAGGGGGCTGAGATTGAGCAGTTCTTC.

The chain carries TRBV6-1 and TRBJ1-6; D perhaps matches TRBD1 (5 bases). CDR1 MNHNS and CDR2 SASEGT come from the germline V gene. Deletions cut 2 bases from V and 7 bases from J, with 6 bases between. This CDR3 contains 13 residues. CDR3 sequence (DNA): TGTGCCAGCAGTGAATGGGGGAATTCACCCCTCCACTTT. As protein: CASSEWGNSPLHF.

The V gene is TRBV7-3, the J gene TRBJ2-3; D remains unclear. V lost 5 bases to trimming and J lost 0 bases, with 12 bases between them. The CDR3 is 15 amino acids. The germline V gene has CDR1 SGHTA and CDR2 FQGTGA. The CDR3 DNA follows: TGTGCCAGCAGCCCCGTACAAGGCAGCACAGATACGCAGTATTTT. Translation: CASSPVQGSTDTQYF.